This T cell receptor beta chain was recorded in a study of blood T cell repertoires in COVID-19. Study as a whole: Spain, Italy and the United States supplied samples that represented acute and convalescent COVID-19. The cDNA or gDNA used as material had been derived from T cells, B-cell-depleted T cells, or PBMCs.

This clone rates as medium-sized. Trimming pared 3 bases from V and 9 bases from J, leaving 18 bases between. The CDR3 extends over 15 amino acids. Germline V gives CDR1 MGHDK, CDR2 SYGVNS. In the original analysis: Counts of nucleated cells, estimated from reference gene primer amplification, were obtained. Here immunoSEQ multiplex PCR was the method, and the copy in TCRdb shows in-frame clones only, minus some. Clone size and the V and J calls come from that table; the DNA yielded D and trimming. The data hold some 49,000 clones, with roughly four fifths observed a single time. The clonotype originates from a woman aged 60 to 75 with acute or convalescent COVID-19. The chain has TRBV25-1 and TRBJ1-3, with D possibly TRBD1 on 6 matching bases. What was sequenced was peripheral blood. The CDR3, as DNA: TGTGCCAGCAGTGACGGGCAGGGGACGTGGGGCACCATATATTTT. Its translation: CASSDGQGTWGTIYF.